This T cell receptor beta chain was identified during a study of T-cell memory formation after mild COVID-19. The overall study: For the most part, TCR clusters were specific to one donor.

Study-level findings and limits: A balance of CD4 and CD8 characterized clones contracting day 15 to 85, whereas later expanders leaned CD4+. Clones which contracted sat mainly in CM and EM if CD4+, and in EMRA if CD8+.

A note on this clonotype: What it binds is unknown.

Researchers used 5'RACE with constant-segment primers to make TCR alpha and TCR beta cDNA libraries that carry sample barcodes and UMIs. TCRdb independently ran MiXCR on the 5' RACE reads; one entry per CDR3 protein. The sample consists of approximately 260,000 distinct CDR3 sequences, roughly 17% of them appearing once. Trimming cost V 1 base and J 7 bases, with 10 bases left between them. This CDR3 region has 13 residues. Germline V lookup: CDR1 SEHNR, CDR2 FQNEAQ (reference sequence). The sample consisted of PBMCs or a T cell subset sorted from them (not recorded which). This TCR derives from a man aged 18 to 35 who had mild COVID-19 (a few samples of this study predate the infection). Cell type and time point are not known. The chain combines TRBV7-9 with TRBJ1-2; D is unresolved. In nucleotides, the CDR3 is TGTGCCAGCAGCTTAGGGTCTCTAGGTGGCTACACCTTC. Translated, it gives CASSLGSLGGYTF.